Listed here are 8 T cell receptor beta chains from one sample, sequenced in a study of blood T cell repertoires in COVID-19. Measured with immunoSEQ multiplex PCR; TCRdb has only the in-frame clones, and not every one. The table records tens of thousands of clones, about 93% of them present only once. The specimen sequenced was peripheral blood. These receptors were collected from a man aged 65-85 years with active COVID-19.

The genes are TRBV11-2 and TRBJ2-2; no clear D. Germline CDR1 and CDR2: SGHAT and FQNNGV. The ends were cut back, 0 bases at V and 3 bases at J, with 11 bases in the middle. The CDR3 loop spans 16 amino acids. This chain's CDR3 is CASSLDLTAYTGELFF. The CDR3 DNA reads as TGTGCCAGCAGCTTAGATCTAACAGCTTACACCGGGGAGCTGTTTTTT.

The V call is TRBV5-4, the J call TRBJ2-7, with a tentative D call TRBD1 (6 bases). Germline CDR1 reads SGHNT; CDR2 reads YYREEE (reference sequence). Trimming removed 3 bases from V and 5 bases from J, with 12 bases in between. This CDR3 is built from 13 residues. The CDR3 region is CASSSQGSHEQYF. The CDR3 DNA reads as TGTGCCAGCAGCTCCCAGGGGTCCCACGAGCAGTACTTC.

The rearrangement links TRBV4-3 to TRBJ2-7; 8 bases fit TRBD2. Germline CDR1 reads LGHNA; CDR2 reads YSLEER. There are 15 residues in the CDR3. The V and J ends lost 0 bases and 5 bases, in that order; junction bases with no gene match: 6. The CDR3 loop is CASSQETGGHNEQYF. As DNA, the CDR3 is TGCGCCAGCAGCCAAGAAACGGGGGGGCATAACGAGCAGTACTTC.

The chain carries TRBV10-3 and TRBJ1-2; 11 bases fit TRBD1. CDR1 is ENHRY, CDR2 SYGVKD, per germline. The junction had 1 base not matched to a gene; V was cut back by 2 bases and J by 8 bases. The CDR3 runs 13 residues. The CDR3 sequence is CAISEGTGGGYTF. The CDR3 DNA is TGTGCCATCAGTGAGGGGACAGGGGGAGGCTACACCTTC.

The chain recombines TRBV6-5 with TRBJ1-4, with D possibly TRBD1 on 5 matching bases. The CDR3 spans 12 residues. Germline assignment: CDR1 MNHEY and CDR2 SVGAGI. With 7 bases removed from V and 11 bases from J, the gap between germline ends came to 14 bases. Here the CDR3 reads CASISRGRKLFF. The CDR3 DNA reads TGTGCCAGCATCTCCCGGGGGAGGAAACTGTTTTTT.

The chain combines TRBV19 with TRBJ2-2, with TRBD2 identical over 8 bases. CDR1 and CDR2 (germline): LNHDA, SQIVND (reference sequence). J gave up 7 bases and V 7 bases, and 8 bases lay outside the gene matches. The length of the CDR3 is 14 residues. The CDR3 is CASTERGYVGELFF. CDR3 DNA: TGTGCCAGTACGGAGCGGGGGTACGTCGGGGAGCTGTTTTTT.

The rearrangement uses TRBV7-2 and TRBJ2-5, with D maybe TRBD1 (5 bases). V gave up 5 bases and J gave up 3 bases, with 10 bases separating them. Germline CDR1 SGHTA, CDR2 FQGNSA. This CDR3 spans 13 amino acids. The CDR3 DNA sequence: TGTGCCAGCAGCCAGGGCGGAAAAGAGACCCAGTACTTC. It codes for CASSQGGKETQYF.

The V and J genes are TRBV11-1 and TRBJ2-1, with 7 bases lining up with TRBD1. This CDR3 spans 14 amino acids. The ends lost 4 bases at V and 4 bases at J; junction bases unmatched: 4. The germline V gene has CDR1 SGHAT and CDR2 FQDESV (reference sequence). The CDR3 here is CASSSGGRYNEQFF. The CDR3 DNA follows: TGTGCCAGCAGCTCAGGGGGACGGTACAATGAGCAGTTCTTC.